A selection of T cell receptor beta chains follows, all from one sample in a study of cytomegalovirus exposure and HLA in healthy donors. The protocol was immunoSEQ multiplex PCR, while the TCRdb copy is restricted to in-frame clones and leaves out a portion. The sample includes 90,000 to 150,000 clones, over 80% of them seen just once. Sequencing input: PBMCs. Every receptor here comes from a middle-aged man in good health and CMV-seronegative. CDR3s include the opening cysteine and the closing phenylalanine or tryptophan. Part of the rows lack a size; the others show once, few, many or a class for expanded clones.

>TRBJ2-1|-|TRBV10-3
CAISESTAGEQFF
>TRBJ2-5|once|TRBV9
CASSGRGRGAQETQYF
>TRBJ2-3|-|TRBV4-3
CASSQSGGDSSTDTQYF
>TRBJ2-1|-|TRBV29-1
CSVTGLADYNEQFF
>TRBJ2-2|-|TRBV7-9
CASSSSGANTGELFF
>TRBJ1-2|-|TRBV7-3
CASSLEGTGGSNLYGYTF
>TRBJ2-1|-|TRBV5-8
CASSRRLGSGSGDNEQFF
>TRBJ2-3|-|TRBV5-6
CASSPLRTSGRVTDTQYF
>TRBJ2-3|-|TRBV5-1
CASSLRVLAGGQLDTQYF
>TRBJ2-5|-|TRBV5-6
CASSLAEGARETQYF
>TRBJ1-1|once|TRBV4-1
CASSQDGQWNTEAFF
>TRBJ1-1|few|TRBV28
CASFSWTEAFF
>TRBJ2-5|few|TRBV7-7
CASSLGAGSQETQYF
>TRBJ2-1|-|TRBV7-2
CASSSSLYNEQFF
>TRBJ1-2|-|TRBV30
CAWSGQGRRASYGYTF
>TRBJ2-1|-|TRBV7-2
CASSSRGGFEQFF
>TRBJ1-3|-|TRBV7-2
CASSVFGSSGNTIYF
>TRBJ1-3|-|TRBV5-4
CASSSGGTRGNTIYF
>TRBJ2-1|-|TRBV9
CASSVVPGGLIGSYNEQFF
>TRBJ2-3|-|TRBV21-1
CASSFRSNFTDTQYF
>TRBJ1-6|-|TRBV5-1
CASSSGVAGSPLHF
>TRBJ1-1|-|TRBV7-9
CASSQAGGGGTEAFF
>TRBJ2-5|-|TRBV5-5
CASSLEGQGAWETQYF
>TRBJ1-5|-|TRBV5-8
CASSLASSSRAQPQHF
>TRBJ1-1|few|TRBV27
CASSLQQGANTEAFF
>TRBJ2-2|-|TRBV6-5
CASRSDRDAGELFF
>TRBJ2-7|-|TRBV5-3
CARSLLSPLDISYEQYF
>TRBJ2-2|-|TRBV6-6
CASSSDRGGGELFF
>TRBJ1-1|-|TRBV18
CASSPVGRGTTEAFF
>TRBJ1-1|few|TRBV5-4
CASMRQGENTEAFF
>TRBJ2-5|-|TRBV10-3
CAISEGGTKETQYF
>TRBJ1-1|-|TRBV14
CASSQEPRFMNTEAFF
>TRBJ1-1|-|TRBV28
CASRETGATEAFF
>TRBJ2-7|once|TRBV5-1
CASSLTSGGANEQYF